The sequence of this T cell receptor (beta chain) was determined in a study of cytomegalovirus exposure and HLA in healthy donors. Researchers ran the PCR with 60 Vbeta and 13 Jbeta primers. Profiled with immunoSEQ multiplex PCR; TCRdb holds only in-frame clones, not every one. This sample has about 160,000 clones; around 76% occur once, and the top ten carry around 6.8%. The length of the CDR3 is 16 residues. Germline V lookup: CDR1 SGHAT, CDR2 FQNNGV. Trimming pared 5 bases from V and 0 bases from J, leaving 14 bases between. This clonotype was sampled from a man aged 40-55 years in good health and CMV-seropositive. The V and J genes are TRBV11-2 and TRBJ2-1; tentatively, D is TRBD2 (7 bases). The sequencing sample was made of PBMCs. The CDR3 sequence: CASSPLRGPSYNEQFF. Here the CDR3 DNA reads TGTGCCAGCAGCCCCCTGCGGGGGCCCTCCTACAATGAGCAGTTCTTC.